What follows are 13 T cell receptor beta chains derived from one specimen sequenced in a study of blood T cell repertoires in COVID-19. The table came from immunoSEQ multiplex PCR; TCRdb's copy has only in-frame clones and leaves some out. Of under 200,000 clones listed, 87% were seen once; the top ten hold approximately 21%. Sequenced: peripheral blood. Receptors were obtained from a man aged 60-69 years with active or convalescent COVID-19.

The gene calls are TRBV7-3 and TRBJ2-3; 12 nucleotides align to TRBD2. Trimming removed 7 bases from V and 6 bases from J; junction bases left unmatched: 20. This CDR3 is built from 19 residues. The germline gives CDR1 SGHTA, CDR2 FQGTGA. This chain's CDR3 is CASILRTSGAPWVFDTQYF. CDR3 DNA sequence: TGTGCCAGCATCCTAAGGACTAGCGGGGCCCCCTGGGTTTTTGATACGCAGTATTTT.

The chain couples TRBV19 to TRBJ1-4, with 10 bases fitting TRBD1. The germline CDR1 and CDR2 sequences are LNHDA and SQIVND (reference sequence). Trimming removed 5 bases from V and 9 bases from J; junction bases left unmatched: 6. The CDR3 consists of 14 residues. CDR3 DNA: TGTGCCAGTAGTGTGGGACAGGGGTTGAAAAAACTGTTTTTT. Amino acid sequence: CASSVGQGLKKLFF. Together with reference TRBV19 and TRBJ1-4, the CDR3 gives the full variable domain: DGGITQSPKYLFRKEGQNVTLSCEQNLNHDAMYWYRQDPGQGLRLIYYSQIVNDFQKGDIAEGYSVSREKKESFPLTVTSAQKNPTAFYLCASSVGQGLKKLFFGSGTQLSVL.

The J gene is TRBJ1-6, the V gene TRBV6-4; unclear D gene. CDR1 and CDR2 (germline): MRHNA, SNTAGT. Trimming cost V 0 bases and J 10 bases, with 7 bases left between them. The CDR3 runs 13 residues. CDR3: CASSDSEGSPLHF. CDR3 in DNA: TGTGCCAGCAGTGACTCGGAGGGCTCACCCCTCCACTTT.

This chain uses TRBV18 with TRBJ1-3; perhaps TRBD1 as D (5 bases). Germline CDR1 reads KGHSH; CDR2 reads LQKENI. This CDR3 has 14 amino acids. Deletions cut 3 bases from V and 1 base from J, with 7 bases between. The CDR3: CASSPGGSGNTIYF. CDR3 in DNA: TGTGCCAGCTCACCGGGGGGATCTGGAAACACCATATATTTT.

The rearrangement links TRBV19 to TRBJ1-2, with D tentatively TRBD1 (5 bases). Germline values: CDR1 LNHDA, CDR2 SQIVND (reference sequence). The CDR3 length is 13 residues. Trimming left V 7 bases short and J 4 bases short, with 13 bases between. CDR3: CASTNQGGYGYTF. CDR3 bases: TGTGCCAGTACCAATCAGGGCGGCTATGGCTACACCTTC.

The CDR3 is CASSPEGQGYYGYTF. The DNA of the CDR3 is TGTGCCAGCAGCCCGGAAGGACAGGGTTACTATGGCTACACCTTC. The chain joins TRBV7-2 to TRBJ1-2; 8 nucleotides align to TRBD1. Germline CDR1 and CDR2: SGHTA and FQGNSA. V lost 5 bases to trimming and J lost 3 bases; unmatched junction nucleotides: 8. CDR3 length: 15 amino acids.

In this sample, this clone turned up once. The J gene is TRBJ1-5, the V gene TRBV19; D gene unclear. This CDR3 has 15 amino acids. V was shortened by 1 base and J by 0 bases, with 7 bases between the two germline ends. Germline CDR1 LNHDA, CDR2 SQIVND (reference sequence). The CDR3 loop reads CASSIATVSNQPQHF. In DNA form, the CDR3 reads TGTGCCAGTAGTATAGCCACGGTTAGCAATCAGCCCCAGCATTTT.

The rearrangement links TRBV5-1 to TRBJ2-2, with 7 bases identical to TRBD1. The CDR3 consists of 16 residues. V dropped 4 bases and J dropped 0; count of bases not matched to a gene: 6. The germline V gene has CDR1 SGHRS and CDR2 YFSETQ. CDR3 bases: TGCGCCAGCAGCCCCGGACAGGCGCCGAACACCGGGGAGCTGTTTTTT. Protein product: CASSPGQAPNTGELFF.

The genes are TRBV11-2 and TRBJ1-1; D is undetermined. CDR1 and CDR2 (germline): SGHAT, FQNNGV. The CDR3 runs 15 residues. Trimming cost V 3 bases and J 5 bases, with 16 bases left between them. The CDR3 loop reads CASSLDPPTGTEAFF. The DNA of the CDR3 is TGTGCCAGCAGCTTGGATCCCCCCACGGGTACTGAAGCTTTCTTT.

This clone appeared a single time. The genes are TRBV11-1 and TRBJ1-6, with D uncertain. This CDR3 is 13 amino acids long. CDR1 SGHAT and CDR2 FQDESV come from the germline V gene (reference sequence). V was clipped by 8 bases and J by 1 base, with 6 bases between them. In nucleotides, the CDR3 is TGTGCCAGCGCGGGTTCCTATAATTCACCCCTCCACTTT. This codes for CASAGSYNSPLHF. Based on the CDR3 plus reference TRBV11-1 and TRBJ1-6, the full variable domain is EAEVAQSPRYKITEKSQAVAFWCDPISGHATLYWYRQILGQGPELLVQFQDESVVDDSQLPKDRFSAERLKGVDSTLKIQPAELGDSAMYLCASAGSYNSPLHFGNGTRLTVT.

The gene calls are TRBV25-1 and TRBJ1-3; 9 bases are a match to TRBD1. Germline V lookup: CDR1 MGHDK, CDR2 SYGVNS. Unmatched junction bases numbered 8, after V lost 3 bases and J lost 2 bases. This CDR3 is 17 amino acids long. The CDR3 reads CASSEPGQGTTGNTIYF. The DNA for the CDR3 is TGTGCCAGCAGTGAGCCCGGACAGGGGACAACTGGAAACACCATATATTTT.

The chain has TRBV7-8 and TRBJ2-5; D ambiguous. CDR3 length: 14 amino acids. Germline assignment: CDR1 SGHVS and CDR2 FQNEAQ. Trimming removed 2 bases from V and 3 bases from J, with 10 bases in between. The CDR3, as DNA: TGTGCCAGCAGCTTAAAGCTAGAGAAAGAGACCCAGTACTTC. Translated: CASSLKLEKETQYF.

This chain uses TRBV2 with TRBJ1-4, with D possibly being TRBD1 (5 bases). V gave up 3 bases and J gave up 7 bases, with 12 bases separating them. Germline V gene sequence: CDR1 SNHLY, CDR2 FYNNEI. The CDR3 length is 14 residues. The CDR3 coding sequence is TGTGCCAGCAGTGAGCGTGGGGGGATTGAAAAACTGTTTTTT. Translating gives CASSERGGIEKLFF.